The entry below describes one T cell receptor (beta chain). What it binds is not known. The sample belongs to a study of shared clonotypes between healthy human individuals. Study background: Plates per donor: three CD4 naive, three CD4 memory, two CD8 naive, one CD8 memory. General observations from the study: Researchers sampled blood only, noting tissue repertoires likely differ. What rarefaction showed was incomplete sorted-subset sequencing despite large depth.

Negatively enriched CD4+ T cells were divided by CD45RA into naive and memory. TCRdb's table, derived via immunoSEQ multiplex PCR, lists solely in-frame clones and lacks some. This sample has some 2,500,000 clones, with 80% to 95% found just once. Germline V gene lookup returns CDR1 MDHEN and CDR2 SYDVKM. CDR3 length: 13 amino acids. The TCR originated in a man between 18 and 35 years old in good health. Some clones in this sample may be carry-over from other donors' samples. V is TRBV28 and J is TRBJ1-5; D possibly corresponds to TRBD1 (5 bases). The specimen was naive CD4+ T cells from PBMCs. Subset reported: CD45RA+ positively selected. CDR3: CAGGAGVNQPQHF. CDR3 nucleotides: TGTGCTGGAGGGGCAGGCGTCAATCAGCCCCAGCATTTT.